This paragraph covers one T cell receptor (beta chain) sequence. This entry belongs to a study of blood T cell repertoires in COVID-19. Trimming stripped 4 bases from V and 4 bases from J, with 14 bases between. The CDR3 is made up of 13 amino acids. Germline lookup yields CDR1 SQVTM and CDR2 ANQGSEA. TCRdb's table, derived via immunoSEQ multiplex PCR, lists solely in-frame clones and lacks some. The table lists 25,000 to 30,000 clones, 90% to 95% of them singletons, with 4% to 5% in the top ten. This clonotype was sampled from a human donor with active COVID-19. The donor label of this sample is uncertain. Sequencing was done on a sample of peripheral blood. The chain joins TRBV29-1 to TRBJ2-7; weak D call: TRBD1 (5 bases). In DNA, the CDR3 is TGCAGCGTTGTCGTTGGCAGGGTGTACGAGCAGTACTTC. This sequence encodes CSVVVGRVYEQYF.